This T cell receptor beta chain was profiled in a study of naive and memory T cell subsets. Study results and caveats: In naive cells, over 85% of TCR sequences were seen only once.

The CDR3 has 15 residues. Germline CDR1 reads LNHNV; CDR2 reads YYDKDF (reference sequence). Notes on this clonotype: Antigen unknown. At one of its ends the junction is not consistent with the germline gene, which may arise from a read error.

Both TRBC1 and TRBC2 were covered by a beta constant-region primer of two equimolar oligonucleotides. TCRdb re-analysed the UMI-ligation and nested PCR reads in MiXCR, keeping a single row per CDR3 protein. The sample records under 40,000 distinct CDR3 sequences, 10% to 15% being singletons. The chain has TRBV15 and TRBJ2-2, with 8 bases fitting TRBD1. The sample consisted of effector memory CD4+ T cells from blood. Subset given: effector memory, CD45RA- CD27-. This receptor was obtained from a human donor in good health. The CDR3: CTTSVGQGRAGELFF. The CDR3 DNA is TGTACCACCAGCGTAGGACAGGGAAGGGCCGGGGAGCTGTTTTTT.